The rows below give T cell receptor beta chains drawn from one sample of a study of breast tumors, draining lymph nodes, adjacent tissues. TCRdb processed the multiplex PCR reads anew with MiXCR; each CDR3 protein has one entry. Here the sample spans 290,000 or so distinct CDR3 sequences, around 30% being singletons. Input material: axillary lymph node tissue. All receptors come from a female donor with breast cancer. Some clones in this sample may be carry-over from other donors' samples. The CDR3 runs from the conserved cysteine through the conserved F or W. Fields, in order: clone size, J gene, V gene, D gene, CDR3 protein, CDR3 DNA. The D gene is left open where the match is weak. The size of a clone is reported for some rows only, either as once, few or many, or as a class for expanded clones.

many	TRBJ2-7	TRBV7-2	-	CASSLGGTTSYEQYF	TGTGCCAGCAGCCTAGGGGGGACCACGAGCTACGAGCAGTACTTC
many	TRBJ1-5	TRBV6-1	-	CASSDGRDQPQHF	TGTGCCAGCAGTGATGGACGGGATCAGCCCCAGCATTTT
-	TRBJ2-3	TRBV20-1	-	CSAHVSGTSDTQYF	TGCAGTGCCCACGTTAGCGGAACTTCAGATACGCAGTATTTT
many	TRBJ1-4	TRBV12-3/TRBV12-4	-	CASSLEKNPTNEKLFF	TGTGCCAGCAGTTTAGAAAAGAACCCAACTAATGAAAAACTGTTTTTT
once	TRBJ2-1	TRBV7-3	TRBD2	CASSLRELAGSGEQFF	TGTGCCAGCAGCTTAAGGGAGCTAGCGGGATCGGGCGAGCAGTTCTTC
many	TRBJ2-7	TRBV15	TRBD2	CATSRDRGAYEQYF	TGTGCCACCAGCAGAGATCGGGGGGCCTACGAGCAGTACTTC
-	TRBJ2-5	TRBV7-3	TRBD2	CASSAGTSGETQYF	TGTGCCAGCAGCGCCGGGACTAGCGGGGAGACCCAGTACTTC
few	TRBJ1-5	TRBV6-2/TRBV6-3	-	CASSYSGRKHQPQHF	TGTGCCAGCAGTTACTCCGGACGGAAACATCAGCCCCAGCATTTT
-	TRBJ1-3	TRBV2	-	CASSDDSSGNTIYF	TGTGCCAGCAGTGATGACAGCTCTGGAAACACCATATATTTT
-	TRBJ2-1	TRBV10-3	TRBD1	CAISTGGRYNEQFF	TGTGCCATCAGTACAGGGGGCAGATACAATGAGCAGTTCTTC
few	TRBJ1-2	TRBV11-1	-	CASSLSGQSYGYTF	TGTGCTAGCAGCTTATCCGGACAGTCCTATGGCTACACCTTC
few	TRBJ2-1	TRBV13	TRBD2	CASSNTPSGRNEQFF	TGTGCCAGCAGCAACACCCCTAGCGGGAGAAATGAGCAGTTCTTC
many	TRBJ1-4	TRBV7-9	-	CASSLGQADEKLFF	TGTGCCAGCAGCTTAGGGCAGGCGGATGAAAAACTGTTTTTT
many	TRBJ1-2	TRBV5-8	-	CASSPGILGFLGYGYTF	TGTGCCAGCAGCCCCGGGATTCTCGGGTTCTTGGGCTATGGCTACACCTTC
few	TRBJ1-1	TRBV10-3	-	CAINTKGENTEAFF	TGTGCCATCAATACAAAAGGAGAGAACACTGAAGCTTTCTTT
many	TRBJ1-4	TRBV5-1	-	CASSLAVGGVVKKLFF	TGCGCCAGCAGCTTGGCCGTAGGAGGGGTAGTGAAAAAACTGTTTTTT
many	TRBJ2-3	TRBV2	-	CASSATPGTEAQYF	TGTGCCAGCAGTGCAACACCGGGGACTGAAGCGCAGTATTTT
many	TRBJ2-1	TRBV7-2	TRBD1	CASSLTGDEQFF	TGTGCCAGCAGCTTAACAGGGGATGAGCAGTTCTTC
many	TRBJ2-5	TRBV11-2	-	CASSLGDGTQYF	TGTGCCAGCAGCTTGGGGGACGGGACCCAGTACTTC
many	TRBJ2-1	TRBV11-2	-	CASSLVQSSYNEQFF	TGTGCCAGCAGCTTAGTCCAGAGCTCCTACAATGAGCAGTTCTTC
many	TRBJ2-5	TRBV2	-	CASMGGGARETQYF	TGTGCCAGCATGGGAGGGGGCGCCCGGGAGACCCAGTACTTC
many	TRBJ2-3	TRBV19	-	CASNTRDTDTQYF	TGTGCCAGTAATACCAGGGACACAGATACGCAGTATTTT
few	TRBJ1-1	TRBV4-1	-	CASSQEEGTEAFF	TGCGCCAGCAGCCAAGAGGAGGGCACTGAAGCTTTCTTT
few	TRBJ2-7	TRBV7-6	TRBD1	CASSRPGQGIYEQYF	TGTGCCAGCAGCAGGCCGGGACAGGGTATTTACGAGCAGTACTTC
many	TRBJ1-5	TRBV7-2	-	CASSFDSNQPQHF	TGTGCCAGCAGCTTTGATAGCAATCAGCCCCAGCATTTT
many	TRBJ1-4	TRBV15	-	CATSRARLTEKLFF	TGTGCCACCAGCAGAGCAAGGTTAACTGAAAAACTGTTTTTT
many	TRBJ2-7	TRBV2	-	CASKWTDPTQQYF	TGTGCCAGCAAGTGGACGGACCCTACGCAGCAGTACTTC
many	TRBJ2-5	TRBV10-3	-	CAISDLSRRRETQYF	TGTGCCATCAGTGATCTGAGTCGCCGGAGGGAGACCCAGTACTTC
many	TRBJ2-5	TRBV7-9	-	CASSLQGRETQYF	TGTGCCAGCAGCTTACAGGGCCGAGAGACCCAGTACTTC
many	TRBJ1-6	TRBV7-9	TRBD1	CASSTDRSSYNSPLHF	TGTGCCAGCAGCACGGACAGGAGCTCCTATAATTCACCCCTCCACTTT
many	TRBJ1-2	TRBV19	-	CASSTLTGNYGYTF	TGTGCCAGTAGTACCCTTACAGGGAACTATGGCTACACCTTC
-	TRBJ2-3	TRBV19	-	CASSWGDTQYF	TGTGCCAGTAGTTGGGGAGATACGCAGTATTTT
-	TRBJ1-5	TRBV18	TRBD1	CASSPGQVNQPQHF	TGTGCCAGCTCACCAGGACAGGTCAATCAGCCCCAGCATTTT
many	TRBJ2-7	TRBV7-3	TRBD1	CASSPGTGGRYEQYF	TGTGCCAGCAGCCCGGGGACAGGGGGCAGGTACGAGCAGTACTTC
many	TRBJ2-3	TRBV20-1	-	CSARAAGDTDTQYF	TGCAGTGCTAGAGCAGCTGGGGACACAGATACGCAGTATTTT
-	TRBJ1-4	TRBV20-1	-	CSARAGGRANEKLFF	TGCAGTGCTAGAGCCGGGGGCAGGGCGAATGAAAAACTGTTTTTT
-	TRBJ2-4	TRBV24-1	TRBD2	CATSDLRGGAKNIQYF	TGTGCCACCAGTGACCTCCGGGGGGGCGCCAAAAACATTCAGTACTTC